This TCR beta chain is from a study of human T cells and chemical hapten exposure. Extraction yielded total RNA from whole blood (unfractionated). This clonotype was seen repeatedly, ten times or more. Library construction involved attaching unique molecular identifiers to individual cDNA molecules, which allowed quantitative, reproducible TCR counting. Original analysis: The number of TCRs in each sample had a median of around 96,000 and spanned about 23,224 to 690,600. TCRdb processed the 5' RACE reads anew with MiXCR; each CDR3 protein has one entry. TCRdb's processing, not the study's, gives the V and J calls here. The sample includes about 140,000 distinct CDR3 sequences, over 3.5% of them seen just once. The clonotype comes from a female donor in good health.

CDR3 nucleotides: TGCAGCGTTCCGGCCGATCCAGCAACTAATGAAAAACTGTTTTTT. Protein sequence: CSVPADPATNEKLFF. The chain carries TRBV29-1 and TRBJ1-4; no firm D call. V was cut by 5 bases and J by 0 bases, with 13 bases left in between. Per germline, CDR1 SQVTM and CDR2 ANQGSEA. This CDR3 has 15 amino acids.